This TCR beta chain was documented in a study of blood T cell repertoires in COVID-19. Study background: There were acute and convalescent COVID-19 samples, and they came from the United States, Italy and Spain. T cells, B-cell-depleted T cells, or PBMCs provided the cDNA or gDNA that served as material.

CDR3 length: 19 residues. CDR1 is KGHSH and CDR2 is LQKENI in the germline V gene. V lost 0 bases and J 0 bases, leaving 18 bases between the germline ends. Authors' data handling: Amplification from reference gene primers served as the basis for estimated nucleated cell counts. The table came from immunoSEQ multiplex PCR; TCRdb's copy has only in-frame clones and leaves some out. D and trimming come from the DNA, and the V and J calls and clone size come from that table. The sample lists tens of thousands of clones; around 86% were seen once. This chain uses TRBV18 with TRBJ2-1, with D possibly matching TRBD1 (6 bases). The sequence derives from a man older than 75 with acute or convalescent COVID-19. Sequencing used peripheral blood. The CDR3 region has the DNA TGTGCCAGCTCACCACCGGGCACATCAGGGGCCAGCTCCTACAATGAGCAGTTCTTC. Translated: CASSPPGTSGASSYNEQFF.